This is a list of T cell receptor beta chains from one sample in a study of blood T cells in healthy people across ages. In TCRdb, the 5' RACE reads were re-called with MiXCR into one record per CDR3 protein. The sample yields hundreds of thousands of distinct CDR3 sequences, about 50% seen once. The sample consisted of blood. The receptors shown here come from a woman over 75 in good health. Both conserved end residues are part of each CDR3. A D gene is named only where the DNA matches it firmly. Clone size appears in some rows only: once, few, many, or a class for an expanded clone.

D: .; J: TRBJ1-4; V: TRBV28; size: .; CDR3: CASSAHVGDEKLFF; DNA: TGTGCCAGCAGTGCCCACGTGGGTGATGAAAAACTGTTTTTT
D: .; J: TRBJ1-2; V: TRBV27; size: .; CDR3: CASKPSGIYGYTF; DNA: TGTGCCAGCAAACCGAGTGGGATATATGGCTACACCTTC
D: TRBD2; J: TRBJ2-1; V: TRBV14; size: .; CDR3: CASSPGGLSTGNEQFF; DNA: TGTGCCAGCAGCCCCGGGGGACTATCAACGGGGAATGAGCAGTTCTTC
D: TRBD1; J: TRBJ2-7; V: TRBV29-1; size: many; CDR3: CSVYRDSYEQYF; DNA: TGCAGCGTCTACCGGGACAGCTACGAGCAGTACTTC
D: TRBD2; J: TRBJ2-5; V: TRBV5-1; size: .; CDR3: CASSSRLAGLQETQYF; DNA: TGCGCCAGCAGCTCGCGATTAGCGGGGCTCCAAGAGACCCAGTACTTC
D: TRBD1; J: TRBJ2-7; V: TRBV29-1; size: .; CDR3: CSVEDLGTAGYEQYF; DNA: TGCAGCGTTGAAGATCTGGGGACAGCAGGCTACGAGCAGTACTTC
D: .; J: TRBJ1-2; V: TRBV28; size: few; CDR3: CASRGAGTSGYTF; DNA: TGTGCCAGCAGGGGCGCCGGGACATCGGGCTACACCTTC
D: TRBD2; J: TRBJ2-5; V: TRBV9; size: many; CDR3: CASSDTSGGSSVGETQYF; DNA: TGTGCCAGCAGCGACACTAGCGGGGGTTCATCCGTTGGCGAGACCCAGTACTTC
D: .; J: TRBJ1-1; V: TRBV6-5; size: many; CDR3: CASSYRSLTGTEAFF; DNA: TGTGCCAGCAGTTATAGGTCCCTAACGGGCACTGAAGCTTTCTTT
D: .; J: TRBJ2-7; V: TRBV7-9; size: many; CDR3: CASSLVGEGYEQYF; DNA: TGTGCCAGCAGCTTAGTGGGAGAGGGATACGAGCAGTACTTC
D: .; J: TRBJ1-2; V: TRBV20-1; size: .; CDR3: CSASRSRSGGYTF; DNA: TGCAGTGCTAGCCGGTCCAGGTCGGGAGGCTACACCTTC
D: TRBD1; J: TRBJ2-1; V: TRBV24-1; size: many; CDR3: CATSETGGASINEQFF; DNA: TGTGCCACCAGTGAAACAGGGGGCGCATCGATCAATGAGCAGTTCTTC
D: TRBD2; J: TRBJ2-1; V: TRBV14; size: few; CDR3: CASSPPGASGRVNEQFF; DNA: TGTGCCAGCAGCCCCCCTGGCGCTAGCGGGAGGGTCAATGAGCAGTTCTTC
D: .; J: TRBJ2-6; V: TRBV25-1; size: .; CDR3: CAGSERGSGANVLTF; DNA: TGTGCCGGCAGTGAACGGGGTTCCGGGGCCAACGTCCTGACTTTC
D: TRBD2; J: TRBJ2-7; V: TRBV29-1; size: many; CDR3: CSVGTSGSKYEQYF; DNA: TGCAGCGTAGGGACTAGCGGGAGTAAATACGAGCAGTACTTC
D: TRBD1; J: TRBJ1-3; V: TRBV12-5; size: once; CDR3: CASGLITRQGTIYF; DNA: TGTGCTAGTGGTTTGATCACTCGACAGGGGACCATATATTTT
D: .; J: TRBJ2-6; V: TRBV6-2/TRBV6-3; size: few; CDR3: CASTVGGANVLTF; DNA: TGTGCCAGCACCGTAGGTGGGGCCAACGTCCTGACTTTC
D: TRBD2; J: TRBJ2-5; V: TRBV20-1; size: .; CDR3: CSGTSGLGLGETQYF; DNA: TGCAGTGGGACTAGCGGCCTAGGCCTAGGGGAGACCCAGTACTTC
D: .; J: TRBJ1-1; V: TRBV4-3; size: .; CDR3: CASSQGAGWDTEAFF; DNA: TGCGCCAGCAGCCAAGGAGCAGGGTGGGATACTGAAGCTTTCTTT
D: .; J: TRBJ2-3; V: TRBV4-1; size: .; CDR3: CASSQEGRWEPTDTQYF; DNA: TGCGCCAGCAGCCAAGAGGGGCGGTGGGAACCCACAGATACGCAGTATTTT
D: TRBD1; J: TRBJ2-1; V: TRBV27; size: many; CDR3: CASSRQGPTYNEQFF; DNA: TGTGCCAGCAGTCGACAGGGGCCCACCTACAATGAGCAGTTCTTC
D: .; J: TRBJ2-3; V: TRBV18; size: .; CDR3: CASSPFQLTSTDTQYF; DNA: TGTGCCAGCTCACCATTCCAATTGACTAGCACAGATACGCAGTATTTT
D: TRBD1; J: TRBJ2-5; V: TRBV25-1; size: .; CDR3: CAAGGAWETQYF; DNA: TGTGCGGCAGGGGGCGCCTGGGAGACCCAGTACTTC
D: .; J: TRBJ2-1; V: TRBV29-1; size: once; CDR3: CSVEGSTRGNNEQFF; DNA: TGCAGCGTTGAAGGGTCCACTAGGGGGAACAATGAGCAGTTCTTC
D: .; J: TRBJ2-3; V: TRBV12-3/TRBV12-4; size: .; CDR3: CASISSGRGDGSTQYF; DNA: TGTGCCAGCATATCGAGCGGCAGGGGAGACGGTAGTACGCAGTATTTT
D: .; J: TRBJ2-3; V: TRBV5-1; size: once; CDR3: CASSLSLAVDTQYF; DNA: TGCGCCAGCAGCTTGAGTCTAGCAGTAGATACGCAGTATTTT
D: .; J: TRBJ1-4; V: TRBV5-1; size: few; CDR3: CASSAVGLTNEKLFF; DNA: TGCGCCAGCAGCGCTGTGGGCCTCACGAATGAAAAACTGTTTTTT
D: TRBD2; J: TRBJ2-1; V: TRBV6-1; size: .; CDR3: CASHHPTSGRRNEQFF; DNA: TGTGCCAGCCATCATCCGACTAGCGGGAGACGTAATGAGCAGTTCTTC